This TCR beta chain originates from a study of shared clonotypes between healthy human individuals. Broader study findings: Blood was the sole source, and tissue repertoires probably differ.

TCRdb keeps only in-frame clones here, not all; method: immunoSEQ multiplex PCR. This sample has some 1 million clones; about 75% occur once, and the top ten carry roughly 1.4%. The germline V gene has CDR1 SGHNT and CDR2 YENEEA. The CDR3 is 15 residues long. J was trimmed by 2 bases and V by 5 bases; bases with no gene match: 6. Turning to this clone: The antigen is undetermined.

All donors were healthy HIV-negative adults lacking recent acute infections or vaccinations. From CD4+ cells came CD45RA+ naive and CD45RA-negative memory subsets. The receptor comes from a man between 18 and 35 years old in good health. The sequenced sample was memory CD4+ T cells sorted from blood. The subset: CD45RA-negative fraction. J is TRBJ2-5 and V is TRBV11-3; 9 bases map to TRBD1. CDR3 loop: CASSLGGTGQETQYF. The CDR3 region has the DNA TGTGCCAGCAGCCTAGGGGGGACAGGGCAAGAGACCCAGTACTTC.